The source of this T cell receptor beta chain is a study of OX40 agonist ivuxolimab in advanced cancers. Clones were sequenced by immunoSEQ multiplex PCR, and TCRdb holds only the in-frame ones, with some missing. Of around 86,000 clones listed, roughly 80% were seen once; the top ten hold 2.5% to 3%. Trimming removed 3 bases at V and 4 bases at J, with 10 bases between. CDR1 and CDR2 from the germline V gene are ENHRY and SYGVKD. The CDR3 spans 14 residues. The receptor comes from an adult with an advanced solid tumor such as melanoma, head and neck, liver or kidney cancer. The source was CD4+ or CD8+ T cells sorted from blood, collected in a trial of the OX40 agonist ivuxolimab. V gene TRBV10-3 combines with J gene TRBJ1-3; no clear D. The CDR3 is CAISDPRAGNTIYF. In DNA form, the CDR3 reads TGTGCCATCAGTGACCCACGGGCCGGAAACACCATATATTTT.